Here is one T cell receptor (beta chain) with its context. The antigen is not known. The sample originates from a study of T-cell memory formation after mild COVID-19. Study-level points and caveats: Pre-infection memory showed some responding clones, and this suggested that cross-reactive memory joined.

One entry per CDR3 protein, called by TCRdb with MiXCR from the 5' RACE reads. The repertoire holds hundreds of thousands of distinct CDR3 sequences, about 20% seen once, with 7.5% to 9.5% in the top ten. V trimming: 5 bases; J trimming: 8 bases; junction bases outside the gene matches: 17. The CDR3 length is 16 residues. Germline V lookup: CDR1 SGHVS, CDR2 FQNEAQ. The sample was PBMCs or a T cell subset sorted from them (not recorded which). V gene TRBV7-8 combines with J gene TRBJ1-2; TRBD1 matches at 7 bases. This sequence originates from an adult woman who had mild COVID-19 (a few samples of this study predate the infection). Cell type and time point are not known. The CDR3 reads CASSARVRDSSGGYTF. DNA for the CDR3: TGTGCCAGCAGCGCCCGTGTTAGGGACAGTTCGGGCGGCTACACCTTC.